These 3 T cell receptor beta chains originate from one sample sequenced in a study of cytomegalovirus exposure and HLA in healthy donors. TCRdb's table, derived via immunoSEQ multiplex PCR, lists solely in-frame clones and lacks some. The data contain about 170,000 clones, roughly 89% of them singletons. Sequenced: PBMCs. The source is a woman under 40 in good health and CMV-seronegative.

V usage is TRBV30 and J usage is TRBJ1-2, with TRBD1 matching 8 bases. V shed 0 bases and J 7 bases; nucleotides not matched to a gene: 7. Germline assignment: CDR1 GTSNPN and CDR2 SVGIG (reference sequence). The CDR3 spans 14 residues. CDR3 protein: CAWSVRQGRGGYTF. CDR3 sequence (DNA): TGTGCCTGGAGTGTCCGACAGGGGCGGGGTGGCTACACCTTC.

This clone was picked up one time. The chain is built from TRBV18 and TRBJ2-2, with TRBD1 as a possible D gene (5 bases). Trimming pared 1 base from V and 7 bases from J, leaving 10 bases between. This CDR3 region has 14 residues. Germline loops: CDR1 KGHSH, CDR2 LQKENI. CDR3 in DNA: TGTGCCAGCTCACCACAGACAGTTAGCGGGGAGCTGTTTTTT. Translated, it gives CASSPQTVSGELFF.

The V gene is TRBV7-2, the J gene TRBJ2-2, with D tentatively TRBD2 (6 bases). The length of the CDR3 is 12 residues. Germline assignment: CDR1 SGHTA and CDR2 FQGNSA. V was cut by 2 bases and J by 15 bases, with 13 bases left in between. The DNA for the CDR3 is TGTGCCAGCAGCTTATCCGGGTGGGGGGTGTTTTTT. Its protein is CASSLSGWGVFF.